This T cell receptor (beta chain) was captured in a study of breast tumors, draining lymph nodes, adjacent tissues. Study outcomes and limitations: Compared with basal-like, luminal-like tumors shared significantly more repertoire with nontumor tissue. Most tumor T cells seemingly derive from lymph node, then expand in tumor.

CDR3 length equals 15 residues. Unmatched junction bases numbered 9, after V lost 3 bases and J lost 5 bases. CDR1 LNHDA and CDR2 SQIVND come from the germline V gene (reference sequence). This clonotype was seen many times. Its target is not known. The lymph nodes were axillary draining lymph nodes from breast cancer patients. Each CDR3 protein is one row after TCRdb ran MiXCR on the multiplex PCR reads. The sample yields 150,000 to 200,000 distinct CDR3 sequences, around 33% seen once. The sequencing input was axillary lymph node tissue. This clonotype was sampled from a female donor with breast cancer. Some clones in this sample may be carry-over from other donors' samples. The chain carries TRBV19 and TRBJ2-7; 8 positions match TRBD1. The CDR3 DNA reads TGTGCCAGTAGTATCACCGGGACAGGAGGCCACGAGCAGTACTTC. Its translation is CASSITGTGGHEQYF.